This T cell receptor (beta chain) was documented in a study of blood T cell repertoires in COVID-19. Study-level information: The origin of the acute and convalescent COVID-19 samples was the United States, Italy and Spain.

Authors' analysis steps: Amplification of reference gene primers provided the estimated nucleated cell counts. Sequenced by immunoSEQ multiplex PCR; TCRdb stores in-frame clones only, minus some. The V and J calls and clone size come from that table; D and trimming were worked out from the DNA. The data show about 110,000 clones, with about four fifths seen just once and 9.4% held by the top ten. The CDR3 covers 14 residues. V gave up 5 bases and J gave up 3 bases; unmatched junction bases: 7. Germline V CDR1 and CDR2: SGHTA, FQGNSA. V is TRBV7-2 and J is TRBJ2-7, with TRBD2 identical over 7 bases. This TCR was recovered from a woman in her 70s with acute or convalescent COVID-19. Sequencing was carried out using peripheral blood. The CDR3 nucleotides read TGTGCCAGCAGCCACGCTGCGGGGGACTACGAGCAGTACTTC. Protein sequence: CASSHAAGDYEQYF.